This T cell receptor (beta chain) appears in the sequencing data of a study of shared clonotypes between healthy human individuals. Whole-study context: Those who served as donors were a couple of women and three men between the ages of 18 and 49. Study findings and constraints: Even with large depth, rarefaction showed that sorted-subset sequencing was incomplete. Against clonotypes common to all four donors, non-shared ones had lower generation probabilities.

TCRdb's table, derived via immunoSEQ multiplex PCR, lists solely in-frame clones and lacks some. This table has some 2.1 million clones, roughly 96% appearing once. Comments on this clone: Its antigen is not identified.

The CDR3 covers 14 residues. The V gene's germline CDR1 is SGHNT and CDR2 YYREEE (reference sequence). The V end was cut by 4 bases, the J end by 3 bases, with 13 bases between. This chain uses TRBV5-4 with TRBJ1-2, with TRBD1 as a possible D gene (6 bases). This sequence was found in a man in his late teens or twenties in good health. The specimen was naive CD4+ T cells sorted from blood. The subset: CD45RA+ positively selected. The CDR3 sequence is CASSVGQSDYGYTF. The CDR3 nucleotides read TGTGCCAGCAGCGTAGGACAGAGCGACTATGGCTACACCTTC.